Sequencing of this T cell receptor (beta chain) was carried out in a study of control samples from healthy donors and cancer patients (dated by TCRdb to about 2020). The CDR3 contains 11 residues, cysteine and phenylalanine counted. Left in the record is the CDR3 DNA by itself, 33 bases read in frame from the first base. A distance of 11 bases separates the germline ends of V and J, which lose 5 bases and 7 bases respectively. For CDR1 and CDR2, the germline V gene lists SQVTM and ANQGSEA. About this clone itself: Which antigen it targets is not known. The sample holds no much larger clone one base away, and base qualities are not on file.

The library was made by the immunoSEQ multiplex PCR assay. Not all clones reach the TCRdb copy of this immuneACCESS table, which keeps in-frame sequences only. Checked studies attribute under half of the gap to unresolved V genes and leave the rest unexplained. The sample yields roughly 95,000 clones; around 90% were counted once. About 14% of the sample lies in the top ten. The sequencing sample was made of blood. The source of this sequence is a man in his thirties or forties in good health. Rearrangement joined TRBV29-1 to TRBJ1-1; a tentative D call is TRBD1 (6 bases match). For the CDR3, the sequence is CSVPRGNEAFF. The bases read TGCAGCGTTCCCAGGGGAAATGAAGCTTTCTTT.